This T cell receptor (beta chain) was sequenced in a study of T cell responses to AZD1222 COVID-19 vaccine. The repertoire was sequenced with immunoSEQ multiplex PCR; TCRdb's copy has only in-frame clones and lacks some. The table includes 170,000 or so clones, approximately 90% detected once. V lost 7 bases to trimming and J lost 0 bases, with 15 bases between them. The CDR3 sequence is 15 residues long. Germline V lookup: CDR1 KGHDR, CDR2 SFDVKD. Regarding the study as a whole: Clonal diversity may have been underestimated, and the donors were mostly white British, with more females than males.

Points on this clone: Its antigen remains unidentified.

The TCR sequence derives from an adult in good health. The rearrangement uses TRBV24-1 and TRBJ2-7, with TRBD1 as a possible D gene (5 bases). This specimen consisted of peripheral blood, obtained on day 0 of AZD1222 vaccination. The CDR3 nucleotides are TGTGCCACCAGCGACCCCGCTAGGGGCTCCTACGAGCAGTACTTC. Protein sequence: CATSDPARGSYEQYF.